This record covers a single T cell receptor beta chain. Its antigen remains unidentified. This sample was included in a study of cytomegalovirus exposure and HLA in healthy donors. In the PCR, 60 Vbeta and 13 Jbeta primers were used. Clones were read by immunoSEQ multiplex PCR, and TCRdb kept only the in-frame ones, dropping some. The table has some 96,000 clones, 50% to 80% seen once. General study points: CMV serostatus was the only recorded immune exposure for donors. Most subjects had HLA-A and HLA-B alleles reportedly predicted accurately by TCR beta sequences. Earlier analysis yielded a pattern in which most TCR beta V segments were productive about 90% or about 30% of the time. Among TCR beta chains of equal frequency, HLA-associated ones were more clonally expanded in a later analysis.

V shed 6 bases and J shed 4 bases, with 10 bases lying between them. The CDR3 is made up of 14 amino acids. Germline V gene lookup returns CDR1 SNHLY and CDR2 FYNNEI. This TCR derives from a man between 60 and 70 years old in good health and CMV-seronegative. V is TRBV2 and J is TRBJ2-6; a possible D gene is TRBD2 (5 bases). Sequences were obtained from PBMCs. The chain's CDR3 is CASRREFGANVLTF. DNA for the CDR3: TGTGCCAGCAGGAGGGAGTTCGGGGCCAACGTCCTGACTTTC.